One and the same sample provided the 5 T cell receptor beta chains below, sequenced in a study of CD8 T cells in Susac syndrome. cDNA came from approximately 0.5 to 1 ug RNA primed by random hexamers. TCRdb redid the calling of the immunoSEQ multiplex PCR reads with MiXCR, one entry per CDR3 protein. Of about 140,000 distinct CDR3 sequences detected, nearly 95% appear once; the ten largest clones hold 0.25% to 0.3%. Sample: CD8+ T cells from PBMCs. The receptors shown here come from a human donor in good health.

The rearrangement links TRBV29-1 to TRBJ2-7; D remains unclear. The CDR3 runs to 12 residues. Germline-derived CDR1 and CDR2 are SQVTM and ANQGSEA. Trimming left V 2 bases short and J 2 bases short, with 7 bases between. CDR3 loop: CSVEWSTYEQYF. The CDR3 coding sequence is TGCAGCGTTGAATGGAGTACCTACGAGCAGTACTTC.

This clonotype appeared a single time. The V and J genes are TRBV23-1 and TRBJ1-4; 8 bases align to TRBD1. TRBV23-1 belongs to the ORF category, with a function that is uncertain. The CDR3 is 14 amino acids. J was trimmed by 8 bases and V by 4 bases; bases with no gene match: 6. CDR3 amino acids: CASSPQGAREKLFF. The CDR3 DNA follows: TGCGCCAGCAGTCCCCAGGGGGCGCGAGAAAAACTGTTTTTT.

The V and J genes are TRBV27 and TRBJ1-5, with a possible D match to TRBD1 (6 bases). Trimming removed 5 bases at V and 4 bases at J, with 9 bases between. The CDR3 covers 13 residues. Germline-derived CDR1 and CDR2 are MNHEY and SMNVEV (reference sequence). CDR3 amino acids: CASSPGQNQPQHF. The CDR3 DNA reads as TGTGCCAGCAGTCCGGGACAAAATCAGCCCCAGCATTTT.

The genes are TRBV4-2 and TRBJ2-7; D may be TRBD1 (5 bases). The CDR3 length is 14 residues. Germline lookup yields CDR1 LGHNA and CDR2 YNFKEQ. Trimming took 3 bases from V and 2 from J, leaving 11 bases between them. DNA for the CDR3: TGTGCCAGCAGCCACCTCGTAGGGGCCTACGAGCAGTACTTC. The encoded protein is CASSHLVGAYEQYF.

The chain links TRBV29-1 to TRBJ2-7; weak D call: TRBD2 (6 bases). CDR3 length: 13 amino acids. V lost 7 bases and J 4 bases, leaving 17 bases between the germline ends. Germline V gene lookup returns CDR1 SQVTM and CDR2 ANQGSEA. Written as DNA, the CDR3 is TGCAGCGCTTTTGACGGGAGAGGTTACGAGCAGTACTTC. Translating gives CSAFDGRGYEQYF.